These T cell receptor beta chains were read from a single sample in a study of cytomegalovirus exposure and HLA in healthy donors. Assay used: immunoSEQ multiplex PCR; TCRdb lists only in-frame clones, some missing. The table shows under 200,000 clones, with approximately 71% occurring only once. The sample was PBMCs. The receptors stem from a woman between 18 and 29 years old in good health and CMV-seropositive. Each CDR3 is given with its conserved first and last residue. The D gene is left open where the match is weak. The listing skips clone size in some rows; elsewhere it reads once, few, many or a size class.

CDR3aa: CATSRDGRTINEKLFF
CDR3nt: TGTGCCACCAGCAGAGATGGCCGGACTATTAATGAAAAACTGTTTTTT
d_gene: .
v_gene: TRBV15
abundance: .
j_gene: TRBJ1-4
len: 16

CDR3aa: CASSLKNREKTHGYTF
CDR3nt: TGTGCCAGCAGCTTAAAAAACAGGGAGAAAACACATGGCTACACCTTC
d_gene: .
v_gene: TRBV7-9
abundance: .
j_gene: TRBJ1-2
len: 16

CDR3aa: CASSPRRGDTGNTIYF
CDR3nt: TGTGCCAGCTCACCACGGCGGGGCGATACTGGAAACACCATATATTTT
d_gene: .
v_gene: TRBV18
abundance: few
j_gene: TRBJ1-3
len: 16

CDR3aa: CASSHLGTGRFTTEAFF
CDR3nt: TGTGCCAGCAGCCATCTTGGGACAGGTCGGTTTACTACTGAAGCTTTCTTT
d_gene: TRBD1
v_gene: TRBV14
abundance: .
j_gene: TRBJ1-1
len: 17

CDR3aa: CASSVLAGGMDEQFF
CDR3nt: TGTGCCAGCAGCGTTCTGGCAGGGGGTATGGATGAGCAGTTCTTC
d_gene: TRBD1
v_gene: TRBV9
abundance: few
j_gene: TRBJ2-1
len: 15

CDR3aa: CASSLVRGKPYEQYF
CDR3nt: TGTGCCAGCAGCTTAGTGAGAGGAAAACCCTACGAGCAGTACTTC
d_gene: .
v_gene: TRBV7-9
abundance: few
j_gene: TRBJ2-7
len: 15

CDR3aa: CATKQGVDEQYF
CDR3nt: TGTGCCACCAAACAGGGCGTCGACGAGCAGTACTTC
d_gene: .
v_gene: TRBV19
abundance: .
j_gene: TRBJ2-7
len: 12

CDR3aa: CASREQGRTYEQYF
CDR3nt: TGTGCCAGCAGAGAACAGGGTCGGACCTACGAGCAGTACTTC
d_gene: .
v_gene: TRBV6-5
abundance: .
j_gene: TRBJ2-7
len: 14

CDR3aa: CASSARTGAGGYTF
CDR3nt: TGTGCCAGCAGCGCCCGGACAGGGGCCGGAGGCTACACCTTC
d_gene: TRBD1
v_gene: TRBV9
abundance: .
j_gene: TRBJ1-2
len: 14

CDR3aa: CASSSQSDEQFF
CDR3nt: TGTGCCAGCAGTTCCCAAAGCGATGAGCAGTTCTTC
d_gene: .
v_gene: TRBV6-6
abundance: .
j_gene: TRBJ2-1
len: 12

CDR3aa: CASRDLLAVPYEQYF
CDR3nt: TGTGCCAGCAGGGACCTACTAGCGGTGCCCTACGAGCAGTACTTC
d_gene: TRBD2
v_gene: TRBV5-4
abundance: .
j_gene: TRBJ2-7
len: 15

CDR3aa: CASSLFGYWEQFF
CDR3nt: TGTGCCAGCAGCTTGTTCGGGTACTGGGAGCAGTTCTTC
d_gene: .
v_gene: TRBV5-4
abundance: .
j_gene: TRBJ2-1
len: 13

CDR3aa: CASSGLAGGRDTQYF
CDR3nt: TGCGCCAGCAGCGGACTAGCGGGAGGGAGAGATACGCAGTATTTT
d_gene: TRBD2
v_gene: TRBV10-1
abundance: .
j_gene: TRBJ2-3
len: 15

CDR3aa: CASSLGYPGETQYF
CDR3nt: TGTGCCAGCAGCTTGGGCTACCCGGGGGAGACCCAGTACTTC
d_gene: .
v_gene: TRBV5-6
abundance: .
j_gene: TRBJ2-5
len: 14

CDR3aa: CASRPGLDHNEQFF
CDR3nt: TGTGCCAGCCGCCCGGGACTAGACCACAATGAGCAGTTCTTC
d_gene: TRBD2
v_gene: TRBV2
abundance: .
j_gene: TRBJ2-1
len: 14

CDR3aa: CASSPKGLVFYEQYF
CDR3nt: TGTGCCAGCAGCCCAAAAGGACTCGTTTTCTACGAGCAGTACTTC
d_gene: .
v_gene: TRBV7-2
abundance: .
j_gene: TRBJ2-7
len: 15

CDR3aa: CASSSREGQPQHF
CDR3nt: TGCGCCAGCAGCTCCAGGGAGGGACAGCCCCAGCATTTT
d_gene: .
v_gene: TRBV5-1
abundance: few
j_gene: TRBJ1-5
len: 13

CDR3aa: CASRTGQNTEAFF
CDR3nt: TGTGCCAGCAGGACAGGCCAGAACACTGAAGCTTTCTTT
d_gene: .
v_gene: TRBV2
abundance: once
j_gene: TRBJ1-1
len: 13

CDR3aa: CASSLGLAGGRDEQFF
CDR3nt: TGCGCCAGCAGCTTGGGACTAGCGGGGGGGCGAGATGAGCAGTTCTTC
d_gene: TRBD2
v_gene: TRBV5-1
abundance: .
j_gene: TRBJ2-1
len: 16

CDR3aa: CASSINTDTQYF
CDR3nt: TGTGCCAGCAGTATAAACACAGATACGCAGTATTTT
d_gene: .
v_gene: TRBV6-1
abundance: .
j_gene: TRBJ2-3
len: 12

CDR3aa: CASRSYLCGNEQFF
CDR3nt: .
d_gene: .
v_gene: TRBV12-2
abundance: .
j_gene: TRBJ2-1
len: 14

CDR3aa: CASSLDRTGVSNQPQHF
CDR3nt: TGTGCCAGCAGCTTGGATCGGACAGGGGTTAGCAATCAGCCCCAGCATTTT
d_gene: TRBD1
v_gene: TRBV7-9
abundance: .
j_gene: TRBJ1-5
len: 17

CDR3aa: CASSRTGGQGYTF
CDR3nt: TGTGCCAGCAGTAGGACAGGGGGCCAGGGCTACACCTTC
d_gene: TRBD1
v_gene: TRBV6-5
abundance: .
j_gene: TRBJ1-2
len: 13

CDR3aa: CASKLVLGSEQYF
CDR3nt: TGCGCCAGCAAGTTGGTCCTCGGTAGCGAGCAGTACTTC
d_gene: .
v_gene: TRBV5-1
abundance: .
j_gene: TRBJ2-7
len: 13

CDR3aa: CASSVSFEYRSTDTQYF
CDR3nt: TGTGCCAGCAGTGTGTCCTTCGAGTACCGGAGCACAGATACGCAGTATTTT
d_gene: .
v_gene: TRBV2
abundance: .
j_gene: TRBJ2-3
len: 17

CDR3aa: CASSFVRRDDPLREQYF
CDR3nt: TGTGCCAGCAGCTTTGTTAGGCGGGACGATCCCCTACGCGAGCAGTACTTC
d_gene: .
v_gene: TRBV7-9
abundance: .
j_gene: TRBJ2-7
len: 17

CDR3aa: CAFQLTSGPNTGELFF
CDR3nt: TGTGCCTTCCAATTGACTAGCGGGCCTAACACCGGGGAGCTGTTTTTT
d_gene: TRBD2
v_gene: TRBV30
abundance: .
j_gene: TRBJ2-2
len: 16

CDR3aa: CASSPLVRRGGQAFF
CDR3nt: TGTGCCAGCTCACCATTGGTGAGGAGGGGGGGACAAGCTTTCTTT
d_gene: .
v_gene: TRBV18
abundance: few
j_gene: TRBJ1-1
len: 15

CDR3aa: CAWSGPTGFNEKLFF
CDR3nt: TGTGCCTGGAGTGGCCCGACAGGGTTTAATGAAAAACTGTTTTTT
d_gene: TRBD1
v_gene: TRBV30
abundance: few
j_gene: TRBJ1-4
len: 15

CDR3aa: CASSQGTGGEYEKLFF
CDR3nt: TGCGCCAGCAGCCAAGGGACAGGGGGCGAATATGAAAAACTGTTTTTT
d_gene: TRBD1
v_gene: TRBV4-1
abundance: few
j_gene: TRBJ1-4
len: 16

CDR3aa: CASSQGREAGYTF
CDR3nt: TGTGCCAGCAGCCAGGGGAGGGAAGCTGGCTACACCTTC
d_gene: .
v_gene: TRBV14
abundance: .
j_gene: TRBJ1-2
len: 13

CDR3aa: CASSGTYTDTQYF
CDR3nt: TGTGCCAGCAGCGGGACTTACACAGATACGCAGTATTTT
d_gene: .
v_gene: TRBV2
abundance: .
j_gene: TRBJ2-3
len: 13

CDR3aa: CASSLALEDLRYTF
CDR3nt: TGTGCCAGCAGCTTAGCGCTAGAAGATTTGCGTTACACCTTC
d_gene: .
v_gene: TRBV7-2
abundance: .
j_gene: TRBJ1-2
len: 14

CDR3aa: CASSYSIADTQYF
CDR3nt: TGTGCCAGCAGTTACTCGATAGCAGATACGCAGTATTTT
d_gene: .
v_gene: TRBV6-5
abundance: .
j_gene: TRBJ2-3
len: 13

CDR3aa: CSALAWTEAFF
CDR3nt: TGCAGTGCCCTAGCCTGGACTGAAGCTTTCTTT
d_gene: .
v_gene: TRBV20-1
abundance: .
j_gene: TRBJ1-1
len: 11

CDR3aa: CASSFGGQEIRSYEQYF
CDR3nt: TGTGCCAGCAGTTTTGGGGGACAGGAGATCCGCTCCTACGAGCAGTACTTC
d_gene: TRBD1
v_gene: TRBV27
abundance: .
j_gene: TRBJ2-7
len: 17

CDR3aa: CASSQERSGHEQFF
CDR3nt: TGTGCCAGCAGCCAAGAGCGTAGTGGGCATGAGCAGTTCTTC
d_gene: .
v_gene: TRBV14
abundance: .
j_gene: TRBJ2-1
len: 14

CDR3aa: CASSSTNAALGTPGHF
CDR3nt: TGTGCCAGCAGTTCTACGAACGCTGCTCTCGGAACACCAGGGCACTTT
d_gene: .
v_gene: TRBV2
abundance: .
j_gene: TRBJ1-6
len: 16

CDR3aa: CASELAGQYNEQFF
CDR3nt: TGTGCCAGCGAGCTAGCGGGGCAGTACAATGAGCAGTTCTTC
d_gene: TRBD2
v_gene: TRBV5-4
abundance: .
j_gene: TRBJ2-1
len: 14

CDR3aa: CASSRTANNEQFF
CDR3nt: TGTGCCAGCTCACGGACAGCCAACAATGAGCAGTTCTTC
d_gene: .
v_gene: TRBV27
abundance: .
j_gene: TRBJ2-1
len: 13

CDR3aa: CAISESGQNTGELFF
CDR3nt: TGTGCCATCAGTGAGTCGGGGCAGAACACCGGGGAGCTGTTTTTT
d_gene: .
v_gene: TRBV10-3
abundance: once
j_gene: TRBJ2-2
len: 15

CDR3aa: CASSLPVSSSYNEQFF
CDR3nt: TGTGCCAGCAGTCTCCCCGTAAGTAGCTCCTACAATGAGCAGTTCTTC
d_gene: .
v_gene: TRBV27
abundance: .
j_gene: TRBJ2-1
len: 16

CDR3aa: CASSFYRGLEETQYF
CDR3nt: TGTGCCAGCAGCTTTTACAGGGGGCTGGAAGAGACCCAGTACTTC
d_gene: TRBD1
v_gene: TRBV5-6
abundance: .
j_gene: TRBJ2-5
len: 15

CDR3aa: CASSWDRGYGYTF
CDR3nt: TGTGCCAGCAGCTGGGACAGGGGGTATGGCTACACCTTC
d_gene: TRBD1
v_gene: TRBV5-6
abundance: .
j_gene: TRBJ1-2
len: 13

CDR3aa: CASRRVLNEQYF
CDR3nt: TGTGCCAGCCGGAGGGTACTGAACGAGCAGTACTTC
d_gene: .
v_gene: TRBV7-9
abundance: few
j_gene: TRBJ2-7
len: 12

CDR3aa: CASSIWGVMNTEAFF
CDR3nt: TGTGCCAGCAGCATTTGGGGGGTCATGAACACTGAAGCTTTCTTT
d_gene: .
v_gene: TRBV11-2
abundance: .
j_gene: TRBJ1-1
len: 15